The clone carrying this T cell receptor beta chain was recorded many times. The assay was carried out at the deep level. The protocol was immunoSEQ multiplex PCR, while the TCRdb copy is restricted to in-frame clones and leaves out a portion. Among around 750,000 clones, 74% were seen once, and the ten largest hold about 1.7%. It was into CD45RA+ naive and CD45RA-negative memory subsets that the CD4+ cells were split. CDR1 LGHNA and CDR2 YNFKEQ come from the germline V gene. With V trimmed by 0 bases and J by 4 bases, 7 bases remained unmatched. This CDR3 has 16 residues. The data are from a study of shared clonotypes between healthy human individuals.

The chain carries TRBV4-2 and TRBJ2-3; 7 bases fit TRBD1. The receptor was isolated from a woman in her twenties or thirties in good health. The specimen sequenced was memory CD4+ T cells sorted from blood. Indicated subset: CD45RA-negative fraction. CDR3 region: CASSQELRQGADTQYF. DNA of the CDR3: TGTGCCAGCAGCCAAGAGCTTCGACAGGGAGCAGATACGCAGTATTTT.